This TCR beta chain was identified during a study of T-cell reconstitution after alpha-beta-depleted transplantation in children. This sample's TCRbeta library carried unique molecular identifier barcodes. TCRdb redid the calling of the PCR reads with MiXCR, one entry per CDR3 protein. The sample holds under 450,000 distinct CDR3 sequences, about 14% seen once. This clonotype was seen at least ten times. The V and J ends lost 4 bases and 4 bases respectively, with 17 bases between them. The germline CDR1 and CDR2 sequences are SGDLS and YYNGEE. This CDR3 spans 15 amino acids. Material: PBMCs, obtained from the stem cell graft. This receptor was taken from a human donor who donated a stem cell graft to a child with Fanconi anemia. The chain combines TRBV9 with TRBJ1-1; D call uncertain. The CDR3 loop is CASSIGTGYATEAFF. In DNA, the CDR3 is TGTGCCAGCAGCATAGGAACGGGGTACGCCACTGAAGCTTTCTTT.